The clone carrying this TCR beta chain was recorded once. Its matching antigen is unknown. The V end lost 2 bases, the J end lost 2 bases, and 8 bases lay between the germline ends. Germline values: CDR1 WNHNN, CDR2 SYGVQD (reference sequence). CDR3 size: 14 residues. A second PCR of roughly 7 to 11 cycles used a sample-barcoded 5' primer and a J-beta primer mix. TCRdb passed the 5' RACE reads through MiXCR, listing each CDR3 protein once. The sample has about 640,000 distinct CDR3 sequences, about 53% seen once. This entry comes from a study of blood T cells in healthy people across ages. Study context: Every two T cells gave about one barcoded beta molecule via template switching. Study-level findings and limits: The donors' CMV status was not determined, possibly confounding changes in expanded clonotypes.

About 10 milliliters was the volume of peripheral blood drawn from each donor. The genes are TRBV10-1 and TRBJ2-3; weak D call: TRBD2 (5 bases). The origin of this receptor is a man aged 60-69 years in good health. Sequencing input: blood. CDR3 coding DNA: TGCGCCAGCAGTGAGAAGGGAGTCACAGATACGCAGTATTTT. As protein: CASSEKGVTDTQYF.